Described below is a single T cell receptor beta chain sequence and its context. No antigen is known for it. Measured with immunoSEQ multiplex PCR; TCRdb has only the in-frame clones, and not every one. The repertoire holds about 27,000 clones, with around 94% as singletons. The sample comes from a study of graft-versus-host responses after intestinal transplantation. Study summary: All recipients were transplanted with multivisceral, liver-intestinal, or isolated intestinal grafts. For approximately three years after anti-thymocyte globulin induction, all recipients took tacrolimus and steroids.

The study, taken as a whole, reports: GvH clones appeared in recipient marrow, some first in ileum or blood.

With 8 bases removed from V and 8 bases from J, the gap between germline ends came to 7 bases. The germline V gene encodes CDR1 MNHEY and CDR2 SMNVEV (reference sequence). This CDR3 has 11 residues. The sequence derives from a human patient who received an intestinal transplant, so some T cells may come from the graft donor. The chain uses TRBV27 and TRBJ1-6; D uncertain. The starting material was PBMCs, obtained around 30 days after intestinal transplant. The chain's CDR3 is CASGIHSPLHF. The CDR3 DNA follows: TGTGCCAGCGGGATCCATTCACCCCTCCACTTT.